Described below is a single T cell receptor (beta chain) sequence and its context. What it binds is not known. Sequencing was performed with immunoSEQ multiplex PCR; in TCRdb, only in-frame clones are kept and a portion is missing. In the table there are 17,000 or so clones, 77% of which are singletons. The source of the sample is a study of CD4 T cells in relation to SARS-CoV-2 and coronaviruses. Across the study: Negative control cultures got HIV-1 Nef peptides or no peptide.

CD4+ T cells from unexposed donors were obtained before the COVID-19 pandemic (2011-2018). After around nine days of culture, CD4+ T cells were isolated. Germline V lookup: CDR1 LNHDA, CDR2 SQIVND (reference sequence). The CDR3 sequence is 13 residues long. With 7 bases removed from V and 1 base from J, the gap between germline ends came to 10 bases. The sequenced sample consisted of CD4+ T cells from PBMCs, cultured in vitro. This clonotype was obtained from a human donor in good health. The gene calls are TRBV19 and TRBJ1-2; D remains unclear. The DNA of the CDR3 is TGTGCCAGTACCGAGGGAATTAACTATGGCTACACCTTC. Amino acid sequence: CASTEGINYGYTF.